This paragraph covers one T cell receptor (beta chain) sequence. The data stem from a study of blood T cell repertoires in COVID-19. Across the whole study: PBMCs, B-cell-depleted T cells, or T cells provided the cDNA or gDNA that made up the material.

CDR1 and CDR2 from the germline V gene are SGDLS and YYNGEE. V was pared by 3 bases and J by 4 bases, with 3 bases of the junction left unmatched. The CDR3 contains 14 residues. How the authors handled the data: Reference gene primer amplification yielded estimated nucleated cell counts. Method: immunoSEQ multiplex PCR; TCRdb's copy keeps in-frame clones and lacks some. V and J calls and clone size are copied from that table; D and trimming were computed from the DNA. The data contain fewer than 250,000 clones, about 88% of them singletons. The sequencing input was PBMCs or T cells enriched from blood (not recorded which). This TCR derives from a woman in her thirties or forties in a cohort exposed to, infected with or recovered from COVID-19 (not recorded which). V is TRBV9 and J is TRBJ2-1; 8 bases fit TRBD2. CDR3 region: CASSASGRYNEQFF. DNA of the CDR3: TGTGCCAGCAGCGCCAGCGGGAGATACAATGAGCAGTTCTTC.